The clone carrying this TCR beta chain was seen a single time. Per the study methods: Reference gene primers were amplified, and this amplification served to estimate nucleated cell counts. Sequenced by immunoSEQ multiplex PCR; TCRdb stores in-frame clones only, minus some. V, J and clone size are taken as reported in that table, and D and trimming were inferred from the DNA itself. This sample has about 260,000 clones, with around 87% found just once. Trimming removed 5 bases from V and 1 base from J, with 14 bases in between. The CDR3 spans 15 residues. CDR1 SGHDN and CDR2 FVKESK come from the germline V gene. This specimen comes from a study of blood T cell repertoires in COVID-19. Study information: Donors in the United States, Italy and Spain gave samples during acute or convalescent COVID-19. PBMCs, B-cell-depleted T cells, or T cells were the source of the cDNA or gDNA that made up the material.

The sequence derives from a man between 18 and 29 years old with active or convalescent COVID-19. The sequenced sample consisted of peripheral blood. This chain uses TRBV14 with TRBJ1-1, with D unclear. The CDR3: CASSRSRLGNTEAFF. In DNA, the CDR3 is TGTGCCAGCAGCAGATCGAGGCTTGGGAACACTGAAGCTTTCTTT.